The next 21 T cell receptor beta chains were all read from a single sample in a study of blood T cell repertoires in COVID-19. The repertoire was sequenced with immunoSEQ multiplex PCR; TCRdb's copy has only in-frame clones and lacks some. The sample shows fewer than 250,000 clones, approximately 83% of them seen only once. The source material was PBMCs or T cells enriched from blood (not recorded which). The receptors originated from a middle-aged woman who had been exposed to COVID-19.

The genes are TRBV21-1 and TRBJ2-1; no DNA check was done on the table's D call, TRBD2. TRBV21-1 is annotated as a pseudogene. CDR3 size: 17 residues. CDR3 nucleotides: TGTGCCAGCAGCAAAGGACTAGCAGTCAAAGAGTGCCATGAGCAGTTCTTC. This gives the protein CASSKGLAVKECHEQFF.

The genes are TRBV4-2 and TRBJ1-4; D perhaps matches TRBD1 (6 bases). Germline loops: CDR1 LGHNA, CDR2 YNFKEQ. The CDR3 has 13 amino acids. Trimming took off 7 bases at V and 6 bases at J, with 12 bases between the two ends. In DNA, the CDR3 is TGTGCCAGCAACAGACAGGAGGATGAAAAACTGTTTTTT. Translation gives CASNRQEDEKLFF.

The sample holds one count of this clone. This chain uses TRBV3-1 (or the pseudogene TRBV3-2) with TRBJ2-6; TRBD2 might be the D (6 bases). CDR1 is LGHDT and CDR2 is YNNKEL in the germline V gene (reference sequence). The CDR3 totals 17 residues. V was clipped by 4 bases and J by 0 bases, with 13 bases between them. The CDR3 loop is CASSPGVRDSGANVLTF. The CDR3 DNA sequence: TGTGCCAGCAGCCCGGGGGTTAGAGACTCTGGGGCCAACGTCCTGACTTTC.

This clone appeared a single time. This chain uses TRBV7-3 with TRBJ1-3; D is unclear. Trimming took 2 bases from V and 0 from J, leaving 8 bases between them. The germline V gene has CDR1 SGHTA and CDR2 FQGTGA. The CDR3 runs 15 residues. The CDR3 DNA reads as TGTGCCAGCAGCTTATTTGGTAGCTCTGGAAACACCATATATTTT. This codes for CASSLFGSSGNTIYF.

The chain couples TRBV2 to TRBJ2-5; 7 bases are shared with TRBD1. V lost 0 bases to trimming and J lost 4 bases; unmatched junction nucleotides: 5. CDR3 length equals 15 residues. Germline CDR1 SNHLY, CDR2 FYNNEI. CDR3 sequence: CASSEALSGGETQYF. In DNA, the CDR3 is TGTGCCAGCAGTGAAGCGCTTTCAGGGGGAGAGACCCAGTACTTC.

This clone was recorded only once. The chain is built from TRBV21-1 and TRBJ2-1; the table gives TRBD2 as D, unverified against the DNA. TRBV21-1 is classified as a pseudogene. This CDR3 region has 12 residues. CDR3 sequence (DNA): TGTGCCAGCAGCATTCGCTACAATGAGCAGTTCTTC. This encodes CASSIRYNEQFF.

The rearrangement uses TRBV30 and TRBJ2-1, with D perhaps matching TRBD1 (6 bases). The CDR3 is 14 amino acids. The germline V gene has CDR1 GTSNPN and CDR2 SVGIG (reference sequence). V shed 4 bases and J shed 6 bases, with 16 bases lying between them. This CDR3 is CAWTDSPIPNEQFF. DNA of the CDR3: TGTGCCTGGACGGACAGTCCCATACCCAATGAGCAGTTCTTC.

This chain joins TRBV20-1 and TRBJ1-2; tentatively, D is TRBD1 (6 bases). The CDR3 is made up of 16 amino acids. Germline V gene sequence: CDR1 DFQATT, CDR2 SNEGSKA (reference sequence). Trimming shortened V by 3 bases and J by 0 bases, and 17 bases separated the two germline ends. The CDR3 nucleotides are TGCAGTGCTAGTGCCCCTCTACAGGGTACTAACTATGGCTACACCTTC. It encodes CSASAPLQGTNYGYTF.

The gene calls are TRBV6-6 and TRBJ1-6; D gene ambiguous. Germline V gene sequence: CDR1 MNHNY, CDR2 SVGAGI (reference sequence). Trimming removed 2 bases from V and 6 bases from J, with 8 bases in between. The CDR3 loop spans 14 amino acids. Here the CDR3 DNA reads TGTGCCAGCAGTTACCGAGGGCCTAATTCACCCCTCCACTTT. This gives the protein CASSYRGPNSPLHF.

This chain uses TRBV6-4 with TRBJ1-6; unclear D gene. The CDR3 runs to 13 residues. In germline, CDR1 is MRHNA, CDR2 SNTAGT. Trimming stripped 4 bases from V and 5 bases from J, with 6 bases between. CDR3 bases: TGTGCCAGCAGTGTACAAAATAATTCACCCCTCCACTTT. This encodes CASSVQNNSPLHF.

The chain joins TRBV10-3 to TRBJ2-7; TRBD1 is a possible D gene (6 bases). This CDR3 is 12 amino acids long. The ends were cut back, 6 bases at V and 5 bases at J, with 11 bases in the middle. Germline lookup yields CDR1 ENHRY and CDR2 SYGVKD. CDR3 coding DNA: TGTGCCATCAGCTACAGGGACCACGAGCAGTACTTC. This codes for CAISYRDHEQYF.

This chain uses TRBV28 with TRBJ1-1; no clear D. The CDR3 spans 13 residues. The germline V and J ends were trimmed by 3 bases and 4 bases, with 9 bases remaining between them. CDR1 is MDHEN, CDR2 SYDVKM, per germline. CDR3 sequence reads: CASSFLRSTEAFF. The DNA for the CDR3 is TGTGCCAGCAGTTTTTTACGGAGCACTGAAGCTTTCTTT.

This sequence joins TRBV5-5 and TRBJ2-1, with 7 bases identical to TRBD1. The germline V gene has CDR1 SGHKS and CDR2 YYEKEE (reference sequence). The CDR3 spans 16 residues. The ends lost 0 bases at V and 6 bases at J; junction bases unmatched: 9. CDR3 in DNA: TGTGCCAGCAGCTTGGCCATTGACAGGGTAAGCAATGAGCAGTTCTTC. The encoded protein is CASSLAIDRVSNEQFF.

This clone turned up a few times. V and J are TRBV20-1 and TRBJ2-3; unclear D gene. The CDR3 has 11 residues. CDR1 and CDR2 (germline): DFQATT, SNEGSKA (reference sequence). The germline V and J ends were trimmed by 6 bases and 9 bases, with 13 bases remaining between them. In DNA form, the CDR3 reads TGCAGTGCCGATATTTCAGGAACGCAGTATTTT. This gives the protein CSADISGTQYF.

V is TRBV7-2 and J is TRBJ1-5, with TRBD1 matching 7 bases. CDR1 is SGHTA and CDR2 is FQGNSA in the germline V gene. The CDR3 has 14 residues. V was clipped by 4 bases and J by 2 bases; unmatched bases: 2. CDR3 in amino acids: CASSSGQRNQPQHF. The CDR3 bases are TGTGCCAGCAGCTCGGGACAGCGCAATCAGCCCCAGCATTTT.

This sequence joins TRBV24-1 and TRBJ2-1, with D unresolved. Per germline, CDR1 KGHDR and CDR2 SFDVKD. V was clipped by 0 bases and J by 2 bases, with 10 bases between them. The CDR3 loop spans 16 amino acids. The DNA of the CDR3 is TGTGCCACCAGTGATTTGTCGACGGAGACCTACAATGAGCAGTTCTTC. Encoded protein: CATSDLSTETYNEQFF.

V usage is TRBV5-1 and J usage is TRBJ1-1; D not certain. CDR1 is SGHRS and CDR2 is YFSETQ in the germline V gene. V shed 3 bases and J shed 1 base, with 16 bases lying between them. This CDR3 spans 16 amino acids. CDR3 in amino acids: CASSSPGSRQNTEAFF. The CDR3 DNA reads as TGCGCCAGCAGCTCCCCCGGGAGCAGGCAGAACACTGAAGCTTTCTTT.

V is TRBV6-5 and J is TRBJ2-5; 8 bases align to TRBD2. This CDR3 spans 16 amino acids. Germline trimming cut 0 bases from V and 4 bases from J; bases unmatched to any gene: 7. CDR1 is MNHEY, CDR2 SVGAGI, per germline. Written as DNA, the CDR3 is TGTGCCAGCAGTTACTCGATCACACTAGCGGTAGAGACCCAGTACTTC. Its protein is CASSYSITLAVETQYF.

This sequence joins TRBV18 and TRBJ1-3, with D possibly being TRBD1 (5 bases). V was clipped by 3 bases and J by 4 bases, with 10 bases between them. The CDR3 length is 14 residues. The germline V gene encodes CDR1 KGHSH and CDR2 LQKENI. The CDR3 sequence: CASSPQTDGNTIYF. DNA of the CDR3: TGTGCCAGCTCACCCCAGACAGACGGAAACACCATATATTTT.

Here the CDR3 reads CASSQWDSEAFF. CDR3 in DNA: TGTGCCAGTTCCCAATGGGACTCTGAAGCTTTCTTT. This chain links TRBV12-3 or TRBV12-4 with TRBJ1-1; tentative D call: TRBD1 (5 bases). The germline V and J ends were trimmed by 9 bases and 6 bases, with 14 bases remaining between them. The CDR3 length is 12 residues.

The V gene is TRBV12-3 or TRBV12-4, the J gene TRBJ1-1, with D maybe TRBD1 (6 bases). V gave up 2 bases and J gave up 7 bases, with 11 bases separating them. The CDR3 loop spans 13 amino acids. The CDR3 protein is CASSLPGDGEAFF. CDR3 coding DNA: TGTGCCAGCAGTTTACCAGGGGATGGTGAAGCTTTCTTT.